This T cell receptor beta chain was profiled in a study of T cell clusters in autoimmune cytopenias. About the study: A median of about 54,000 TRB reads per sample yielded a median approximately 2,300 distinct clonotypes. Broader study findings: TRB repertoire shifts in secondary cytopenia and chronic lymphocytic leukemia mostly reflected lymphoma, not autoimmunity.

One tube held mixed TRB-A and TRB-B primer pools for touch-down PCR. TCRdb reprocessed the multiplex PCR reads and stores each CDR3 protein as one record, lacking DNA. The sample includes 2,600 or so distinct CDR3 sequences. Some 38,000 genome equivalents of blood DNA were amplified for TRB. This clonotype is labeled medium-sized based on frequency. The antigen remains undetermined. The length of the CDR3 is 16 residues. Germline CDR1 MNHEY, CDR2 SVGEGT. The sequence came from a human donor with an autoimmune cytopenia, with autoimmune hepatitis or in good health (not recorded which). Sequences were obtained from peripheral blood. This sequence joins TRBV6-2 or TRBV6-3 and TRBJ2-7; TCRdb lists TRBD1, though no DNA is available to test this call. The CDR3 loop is CASSPGSGTPYYEQYF.